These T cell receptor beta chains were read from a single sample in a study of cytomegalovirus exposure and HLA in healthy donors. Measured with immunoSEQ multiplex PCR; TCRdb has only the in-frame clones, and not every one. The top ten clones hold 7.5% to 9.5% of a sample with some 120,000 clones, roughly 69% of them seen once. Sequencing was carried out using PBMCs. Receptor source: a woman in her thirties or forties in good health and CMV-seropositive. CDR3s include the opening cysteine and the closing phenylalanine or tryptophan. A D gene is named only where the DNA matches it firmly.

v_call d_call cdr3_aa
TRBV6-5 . CASSLQSLYGYTF
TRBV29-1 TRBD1 CSVVTGGTEAFF
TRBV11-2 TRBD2 CASSPGLAGGWPYNEQFF
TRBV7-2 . CASSLRGTTFYNEQFF
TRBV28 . CASSPNYEQYF
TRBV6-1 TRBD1 CASKGQGSNQPQHF
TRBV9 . CASSPSKLAPGYEQYF
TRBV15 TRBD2 CATSDPGLSSSYEQYF
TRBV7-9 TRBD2 CASSLAAGVSQELFF
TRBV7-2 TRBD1 CASSPYGQGANYGYTF
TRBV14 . CASMYRLVPGGYTF
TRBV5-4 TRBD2 CASSLGVGLAEYEQYF
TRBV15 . CATSRVRGRENEQFF
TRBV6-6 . CASSYVSEQFF
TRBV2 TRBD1 CASSSGTGTAKNIQYF
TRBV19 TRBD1 CASTLGTGIPYVGYTF
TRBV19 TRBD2 CASSMPSALAGVADTQYF
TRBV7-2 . CASSVERRETQYF
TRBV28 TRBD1 CASTPGQGLLQETQYF
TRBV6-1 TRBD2 CASSLLAGGTDTQYF
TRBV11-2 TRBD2 CASSLDVSGLAGRYEQYF
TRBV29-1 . CSVVSAYEQYF
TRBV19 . CASSITPDISSYEQYF
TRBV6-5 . CASSYQGDYGYTF
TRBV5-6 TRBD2 CASSLLGLADYEQYF
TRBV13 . CASTPSIGGDTEAFF
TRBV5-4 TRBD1 CASKNRQGTSNTEAFF
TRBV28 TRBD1 CASRRTGDPAFF
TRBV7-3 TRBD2 CASSHPLSGRADDTQYF
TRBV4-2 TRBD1 CASSQAGGRNQPQHF
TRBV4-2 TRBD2 CASSQPGTSGVEQFF